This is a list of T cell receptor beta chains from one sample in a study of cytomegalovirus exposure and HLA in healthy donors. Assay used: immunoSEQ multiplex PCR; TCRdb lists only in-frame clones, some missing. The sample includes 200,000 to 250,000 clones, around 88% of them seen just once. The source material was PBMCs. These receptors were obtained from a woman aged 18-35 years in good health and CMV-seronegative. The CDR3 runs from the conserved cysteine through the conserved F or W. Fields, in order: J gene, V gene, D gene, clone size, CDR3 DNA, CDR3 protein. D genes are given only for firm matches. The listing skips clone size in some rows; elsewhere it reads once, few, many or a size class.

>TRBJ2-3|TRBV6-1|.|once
TGTGCCAGCAGTGAAATGAGGGGGGGTCAAGATACGCAGTATTTT
CASSEMRGGQDTQYF
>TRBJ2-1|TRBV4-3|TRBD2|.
TGCGCCAGCAGCCAAGATCCGGCGGGAGGGAATTACAATGAGCAGTTCTTC
CASSQDPAGGNYNEQFF
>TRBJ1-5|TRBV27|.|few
TGTGCCAGCAGCCACAGGGTTAATAGCAATCAGCCCCAGCATTTT
CASSHRVNSNQPQHF
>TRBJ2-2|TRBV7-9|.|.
TGTGCCAGCAGCTTAGCGCGGCAGACCTACGGGGAGCTGTTTTTT
CASSLARQTYGELFF
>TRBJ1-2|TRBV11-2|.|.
TGTGCCAGCAGCTTAATCGGCAGGGGCGCTTCTCGTGGCTACACCTTC
CASSLIGRGASRGYTF
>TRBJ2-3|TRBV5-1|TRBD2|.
TGCGCCAGCAGCTTGGGCGGGAGGGGAGCAGATACGCAGTATTTT
CASSLGGRGADTQYF
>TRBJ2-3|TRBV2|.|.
TGTGCCAGCAGGGCCGGGATTTCGGATACGCAGTATTTT
CASRAGISDTQYF
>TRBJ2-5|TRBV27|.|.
TGTGCCAGCAGCCGGGCGGGACTCGGCCGGCAAGAGACCCAGTACTTC
CASSRAGLGRQETQYF
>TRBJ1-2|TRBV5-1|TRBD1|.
TGCGCCAGCAGCTCCGACATGGACAGGCCCTATGGCTACACCTTC
CASSSDMDRPYGYTF
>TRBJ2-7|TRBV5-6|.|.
TGTGCCAGCAGCTCGCGAATAATCCCCCCCTACGAGCAGTACTTC
CASSSRIIPPYEQYF
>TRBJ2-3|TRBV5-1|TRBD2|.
TGCGCCAGCAGCTCCCGGACTAGCGGGGGTAGCACAGATACGCAGTATTTT
CASSSRTSGGSTDTQYF
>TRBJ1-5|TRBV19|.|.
TGTGCCAGTAGTATTGCGCCCGGTCGTAGCAATCAGCCCCAGCATTTT
CASSIAPGRSNQPQHF
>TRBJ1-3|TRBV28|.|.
TGTGCCAGCAGTTTATGGGGGAGCTCTGGAAACACCATATATTTT
CASSLWGSSGNTIYF
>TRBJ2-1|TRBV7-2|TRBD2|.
TGTGCCAGCAGCTTAGCAAGCGGGAGGGCGCGGGAGCAGTTCTTC
CASSLASGRAREQFF